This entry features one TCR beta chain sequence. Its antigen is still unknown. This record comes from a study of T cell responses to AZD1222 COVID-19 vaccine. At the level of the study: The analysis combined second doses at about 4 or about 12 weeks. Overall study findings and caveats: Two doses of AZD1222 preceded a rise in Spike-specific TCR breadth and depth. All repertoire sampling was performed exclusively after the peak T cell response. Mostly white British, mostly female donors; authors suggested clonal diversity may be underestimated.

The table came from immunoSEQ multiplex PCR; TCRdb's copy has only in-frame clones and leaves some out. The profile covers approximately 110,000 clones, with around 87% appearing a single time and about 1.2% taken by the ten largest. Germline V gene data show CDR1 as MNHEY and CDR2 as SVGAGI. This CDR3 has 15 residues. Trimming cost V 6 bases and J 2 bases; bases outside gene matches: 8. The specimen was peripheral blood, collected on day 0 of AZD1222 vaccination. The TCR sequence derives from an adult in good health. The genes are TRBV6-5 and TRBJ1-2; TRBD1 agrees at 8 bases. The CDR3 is CASRSGTGLNYGYTF. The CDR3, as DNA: TGTGCCAGCAGGAGCGGGACAGGACTGAACTATGGCTACACCTTC.